The 27 T cell receptor beta chains listed next were all sequenced from one sample in a study of blood T cell repertoires in COVID-19. Assay used: immunoSEQ multiplex PCR; TCRdb lists only in-frame clones, some missing. The table shows hundreds of thousands of clones, with roughly 91% occurring only once. Sequences were obtained from PBMCs or T cells enriched from blood (not recorded which). All receptors derive from a woman in her sixties or seventies in a cohort exposed to, infected with or recovered from COVID-19 (not recorded which).

The chain is built from TRBV28 and TRBJ1-5; 9 nucleotides align to TRBD1. Germline V gene sequence: CDR1 MDHEN, CDR2 SYDVKM. The CDR3 is 15 residues long. The V and J ends lost 7 bases and 7 bases, in that order; junction bases with no gene match: 11. CDR3 loop: CASTPGTGFRQPQHF. The CDR3, as DNA: TGTGCCAGCACTCCTGGGACAGGGTTCCGACAGCCCCAGCATTTT.

The chain joins TRBV3-1 (or the pseudogene TRBV3-2) to TRBJ2-7; 12 positions agree with TRBD1. The CDR3 has 18 amino acids. The J segment lost 1 base and the V segment lost 0 bases, leaving 7 bases of the junction unmatched. From germline, CDR1 is LGHDT and CDR2 YNNKEL (reference sequence). The CDR3 is CASSQEWDRGRNSYEQYF. The CDR3 nucleotides read TGTGCCAGCAGCCAAGAGTGGGACAGGGGGCGTAATTCCTACGAGCAGTACTTC.

The genes are TRBV19 and TRBJ1-1; D is ambiguous. CDR3 length equals 14 residues. The V gene lost 3 bases and the J gene lost 0 bases, with 8 bases spanning the gap. Per germline, CDR1 LNHDA and CDR2 SQIVND (reference sequence). The CDR3 loop is CASSISGLNTEAFF. Here the CDR3 DNA reads TGTGCCAGTAGTATCTCGGGTTTGAACACTGAAGCTTTCTTT. Using reference TRBV19 and TRBJ1-1 for the parts outside the CDR3, the full variable domain is DGGITQSPKYLFRKEGQNVTLSCEQNLNHDAMYWYRQDPGQGLRLIYYSQIVNDFQKGDIAEGYSVSREKKESFPLTVTSAQKNPTAFYLCASSISGLNTEAFFGQGTRLTVV.

The chain employs TRBV21-1 and TRBJ2-2; the DNA was not compared with TRBD2, the D call given in the table. TRBV21-1 is noted as a pseudogene. The CDR3 runs 22 residues. CDR3 sequence reads: CASSKNSGQGEREGACAGELFF. The CDR3 DNA follows: TGTGCCAGCAGCAAAAACTCTGGACAGGGGGAGCGGGAGGGTGCTTGTGCCGGGGAGCTGTTTTTT.

The rearrangement links TRBV9 to TRBJ1-5; the D is unclear. V was shortened by 3 bases and J by 0 bases, with 10 bases between the two germline ends. Germline lookup yields CDR1 SGDLS and CDR2 YYNGEE. The CDR3 totals 15 residues. The CDR3 region has the DNA TGTGCCAGCAGCGCCGACGGGTATAGCAATCAGCCCCAGCATTTT. It specifies CASSADGYSNQPQHF.

The chain links TRBV19 to TRBJ1-5, with 10 bases matching TRBD1. The V and J ends lost 6 bases and 2 bases, in that order; junction bases with no gene match: 7. Germline V gene lookup returns CDR1 LNHDA and CDR2 SQIVND (reference sequence). The CDR3 is 16 amino acids. CDR3 in DNA: TGTGCCAGTAGCGCGACAGGGGGCTATGGCAATCAGCCCCAGCATTTT. Translated: CASSATGGYGNQPQHF.

J is TRBJ2-2 and V is TRBV5-6, with D possibly matching TRBD1 (5 bases). The CDR3 loop spans 15 amino acids. Germline-derived CDR1 and CDR2 are SGHDT and YYEEEE. Trimming pared 1 base from V and 2 bases from J, leaving 9 bases between. The CDR3 loop is CASSLWGSNTGELFF. The CDR3 bases are TGTGCCAGCAGCTTGTGGGGCAGTAACACCGGGGAGCTGTTTTTT.

A single count supports this clone. V and J are TRBV12-5 and TRBJ2-2; perhaps TRBD1 as D (6 bases). Trimming removed 3 bases at V and 7 bases at J, with 9 bases between. The CDR3 consists of 13 residues. The germline V gene encodes CDR1 LGHNT and CDR2 FRNRAP. The DNA for the CDR3 is TGTGCTAGTGGTTTAGGCAGGGGCGGGGAGCTGTTTTTT. It yields the protein CASGLGRGGELFF.

The J gene is TRBJ2-6, the V gene TRBV7-2, with 10 bases aligning to TRBD1. V gave up 5 bases and J gave up 2 bases; unmatched junction bases: 3. Germline CDR1 SGHTA, CDR2 FQGNSA. CDR3 length equals 16 residues. DNA of the CDR3: TGTGCCAGCAGCATCGGGACAGGGGCTGGGGCCAACGTCCTGACTTTC. The encoded protein is CASSIGTGAGANVLTF.

This clone was recorded only once. V gene TRBV5-5 combines with J gene TRBJ1-3, with a tentative D call TRBD1 (5 bases). Germline values: CDR1 SGHKS, CDR2 YYEKEE (reference sequence). V lost 2 bases, J lost 2 bases, and 11 bases lay in between. The CDR3 is 15 residues long. The CDR3 region is CASSFSGNPGNTIYF. For the CDR3, the DNA is TGTGCCAGCAGCTTTTCAGGGAATCCTGGAAACACCATATATTTT.

The chain carries TRBV5-1 and TRBJ1-5, with 8 nucleotides matching TRBD1. Germline V CDR1 and CDR2: SGHRS, YFSETQ. This CDR3 is 15 amino acids long. J lost 4 bases, V lost 4 bases, and 7 bases had no gene match. The CDR3 DNA reads TGCGCCAGCAGCCTAACAGGGGGACCAAATCAGCCCCAGCATTTT. It codes for CASSLTGGPNQPQHF.

This clone was counted a single time. The rearrangement uses TRBV28 and TRBJ1-1; D is ambiguous. The germline V gene has CDR1 MDHEN and CDR2 SYDVKM. The CDR3 covers 14 residues. V was pared by 2 bases and J by 4 bases, with 11 bases between. The CDR3 sequence: CASSLIQSTTEAFF. The CDR3 nucleotides read TGTGCCAGCAGTTTAATACAGTCGACCACTGAAGCTTTCTTT.

This chain uses TRBV18 with TRBJ2-7; TRBD1 matches 8 bases. The CDR3 runs to 15 residues. The junction had 6 bases not matched to a gene; V was cut back by 4 bases and J by 1 base. CDR1 and CDR2 (germline): KGHSH, LQKENI. CDR3 sequence: CASSHGQGDSYEQYF. The CDR3 bases are TGTGCCAGCTCACATGGACAGGGCGATTCCTACGAGCAGTACTTC.

This clone has more than one count but fewer than ten. This rearrangement joins TRBV3-1 (or the pseudogene TRBV3-2) to TRBJ2-7, with TRBD2 matching over 11 bases. With 0 bases clipped from V and 6 bases from J, the junction kept 4 bases outside the gene matches. The CDR3 totals 15 residues. CDR1 is LGHDT, CDR2 YNNKEL, per germline (reference sequence). The CDR3 reads CASSQDTSGSFEQYF. As DNA, the CDR3 is TGTGCCAGCAGCCAAGATACTAGCGGGAGCTTCGAGCAGTACTTC.

The chain links TRBV4-1 to TRBJ2-4; possible D gene TRBD1, 5 bases. V was clipped by 5 bases and J by 3 bases, with 11 bases between them. Germline CDR1 MGHRA, CDR2 YSYEKL. This CDR3 has 14 residues. CDR3 in amino acids: CASSSQGGKNIQYF. As DNA, the CDR3 is TGCGCCAGCAGCTCCCAGGGCGGCAAAAACATTCAGTACTTC.

This chain connects TRBV15 to TRBJ1-5; TRBD1 matches at 8 bases. The CDR3 runs 15 residues. Looked up from germline, CDR1 is LNHNV and CDR2 is YYDKDF (reference sequence). Trimming cost V 5 bases and J 4 bases; bases outside gene matches: 7. CDR3 in amino acids: CATSEGQGGNQPQHF. CDR3 nucleotides: TGTGCCACCAGCGAAGGACAGGGCGGGAATCAGCCCCAGCATTTT.

V and J are TRBV27 and TRBJ1-2, with D tentatively TRBD1 (5 bases). Between the trimmed V and J ends, which lost 2 bases and 8 bases, there was a span of 12 bases. CDR3 length equals 13 residues. CDR1 is MNHEY, CDR2 SMNVEV, per germline (reference sequence). The CDR3 nucleotides are TGTGCCAGCAGTTTACTTCCGGGGGACGGCTACACCTTC. It encodes CASSLLPGDGYTF.

The chain has TRBV27 and TRBJ2-1; TRBD1 agrees at 8 bases. V lost 2 bases and J lost 5; bases outside the gene matches: 11. The CDR3 covers 17 residues. Germline V gives CDR1 MNHEY, CDR2 SMNVEV (reference sequence). The CDR3 DNA reads TGTGCCAGCAGTTTAAGGTTCGGCGGGACAGGCCACAATGAGCAGTTCTTC. It codes for CASSLRFGGTGHNEQFF.

Of note for this clone: Being one base from a much bigger clone, this may be a read error. The same CDR3 also results from other DNA sequences found in this sample. The chain carries TRBV7-6 and TRBJ2-7, with 8 bases matching TRBD1. Trimming cost V 3 bases and J 3 bases; bases outside gene matches: 1. The germline gives CDR1 SGHVS, CDR2 FNYEAQ. This CDR3 is 13 amino acids long. The CDR3, as DNA: TGTGCCAGCAGCTTGACAGGGGACTACGAGCAGTACTTC. Protein: CASSLTGDYEQYF.

CDR3: CASSVAGQTNEKLFF. DNA of the CDR3: TGTGCCAGCAGCGTAGCCGGACAAACTAATGAAAAACTGTTTTTT. The chain is built from TRBV9 and TRBJ1-4; D perhaps matches TRBD1 (5 bases). This CDR3 region has 15 residues. The germline CDR1 and CDR2 sequences are SGDLS and YYNGEE. The germline V and J ends were trimmed by 0 bases and 1 base, with 7 bases remaining between them.

The chain links TRBV6-5 to TRBJ1-5; D not certain. The germline V and J ends were trimmed by 5 bases and 0 bases, with 11 bases remaining between them. Germline loops: CDR1 MNHEY, CDR2 SVGAGI. The CDR3 runs 15 residues. CDR3 sequence: CASSPTRYSNQPQHF. Here the CDR3 DNA reads TGTGCCAGCAGTCCGACAAGATATAGCAATCAGCCCCAGCATTTT.

The CDR3 DNA sequence: TGTGCCAGCAGCTTGGTGGGAGACCACCGCTCCTACAATGAGCAGTTCTTC. This encodes CASSLVGDHRSYNEQFF. The chain employs TRBV5-8 and TRBJ2-1; TRBD2 is a possible D gene (5 bases). From germline, CDR1 is SGHTS and CDR2 YDEGEE. V was cut by 0 bases and J by 0 bases, with 13 bases left in between. This CDR3 spans 17 amino acids.

This clone came up once. The gene calls are TRBV5-1 and TRBJ2-7; 8 bases are shared with TRBD2. The V and J ends lost 0 bases and 3 bases, in that order; junction bases with no gene match: 5. The CDR3 loop spans 15 amino acids. CDR1 is SGHRS, CDR2 YFSETQ, per germline. CDR3 nucleotide sequence: TGCGCCAGCAGCTTGGCCACTAGCGGCTACTACGAGCAGTACTTC. Translated: CASSLATSGYYEQYF.

The CDR3 DNA sequence: TGTGCCAGCAGTTTTGTAGCGGGGCGCACAGATACGCAGTATTTT. It is translated as CASSFVAGRTDTQYF. The rearrangement links TRBV6-5 to TRBJ2-3; 8 nucleotides match TRBD2. Germline V gene lookup returns CDR1 MNHEY and CDR2 SVGAGI. The CDR3 runs to 15 residues. The V gene end was trimmed by 4 bases and the J gene end by 1 base; junction bases not matched to a gene: 4.

The chain carries TRBV5-4 and TRBJ1-1, with D possibly being TRBD1 (5 bases). V lost 3 bases and J 0 bases, leaving 12 bases between the germline ends. The CDR3 length is 15 residues. From germline, CDR1 is SGHNT and CDR2 YYREEE (reference sequence). CDR3: CASSSDRGMNTEAFF. The CDR3 bases are TGTGCCAGCAGCTCGGATCGGGGGATGAACACTGAAGCTTTCTTT.

The chain uses TRBV29-1 and TRBJ2-6; 8 bases match TRBD1. CDR3 size: 16 residues. With V trimmed by 6 bases and J by 0 bases, 7 bases remained unmatched. Germline V gives CDR1 SQVTM, CDR2 ANQGSEA. CDR3 DNA: TGCAGCGTCGACCTCACAGGGGGCTCTGGGGCCAACGTCCTGACTTTC. Translated, it gives CSVDLTGGSGANVLTF.

This sequence joins TRBV24-1 and TRBJ1-5, with a possible D match to TRBD1 (6 bases). V gave up 3 bases and J gave up 0 bases, with 11 bases separating them. Germline values: CDR1 KGHDR, CDR2 SFDVKD. The CDR3 spans 16 residues. The CDR3 DNA reads as TGTGCCACCAGTGATGCCGGGACACCTAGCAATCAGCCCCAGCATTTT. Translated: CATSDAGTPSNQPQHF.